A selection of T cell receptor beta chains follows, all from one sample in a study of blood T cell repertoires in COVID-19. TCRdb keeps only in-frame clones here, not all; method: immunoSEQ multiplex PCR. The repertoire holds more than 70,000 clones, with roughly 84% as singletons. Sequenced input: peripheral blood. The receptors stem from a woman of 80 years or more in a cohort sampled during active or convalescent COVID-19. CDR3s include the opening cysteine and the closing phenylalanine or tryptophan. The order of the fields is D gene, V gene, J gene, CDR3 protein, CDR3 DNA. D genes are given only for firm matches.

d_call: TRBD2; v_call: TRBV29-1; j_call: TRBJ2-1; cdr3_aa: CSASRAGGIFF; cdr3_nt: TGCAGCGCCAGTCGGGCGGGAGGCATATTCTTC
d_call: TRBD1; v_call: TRBV6-5; j_call: TRBJ2-7; cdr3_aa: CASSSPGQGSYEQYF; cdr3_nt: TGTGCCAGCAGTTCTCCCGGACAGGGCAGCTACGAGCAGTACTTC
d_call: TRBD2; v_call: TRBV9; j_call: TRBJ2-3; cdr3_aa: CASSVGTSGGTDTQYF; cdr3_nt: TGTGCCAGCAGCGTAGGGACTAGCGGGGGCACAGATACGCAGTATTTT
d_call: TRBD2; v_call: TRBV30; j_call: TRBJ2-7; cdr3_aa: CAWSAGGVYEQYF; cdr3_nt: TGTGCCTGGAGTGCCGGGGGGGTGTACGAGCAGTACTTC
d_call: NA; v_call: TRBV3-1/TRBV3-2; j_call: TRBJ2-7; cdr3_aa: CASSQAWGRHEQYF; cdr3_nt: TGTGCCAGCAGCCAAGCGTGGGGGAGGCACGAGCAGTACTTC
d_call: NA; v_call: TRBV28; j_call: TRBJ1-2; cdr3_aa: CASSSSYYGYTF; cdr3_nt: TGTGCCAGCAGTTCGTCTTACTATGGCTACACCTTC
d_call: TRBD1; v_call: TRBV30; j_call: TRBJ1-6; cdr3_aa: CAWRRGDRNNSPLHF; cdr3_nt: TGTGCCTGGAGGAGAGGGGACAGGAATAATTCACCCCTCCACTTT
d_call: TRBD2; v_call: TRBV20-1; j_call: TRBJ2-3; cdr3_aa: CSASLAGAGGSDTQYF; cdr3_nt: TGCAGTGCCAGTCTAGCGGGAGCCGGGGGTTCAGATACGCAGTATTTT
d_call: NA; v_call: TRBV5-1; j_call: TRBJ2-5; cdr3_aa: CASSLLRGTRETQYF; cdr3_nt: TGCGCCAGCAGCCTGTTGCGGGGCACGAGGGAGACCCAGTACTTC
d_call: NA; v_call: TRBV21-1; j_call: TRBJ1-1; cdr3_aa: CASSKMDRNTEAFF; cdr3_nt: TGTGCCAGCAGCAAAATGGACAGGAACACTGAAGCTTTCTTT
d_call: TRBD1; v_call: TRBV25-1; j_call: TRBJ2-1; cdr3_aa: CASSGGQSYSYNEQFF; cdr3_nt: TGTGCCAGCAGTGGGGGACAGTCATACTCCTACAATGAGCAGTTCTTC